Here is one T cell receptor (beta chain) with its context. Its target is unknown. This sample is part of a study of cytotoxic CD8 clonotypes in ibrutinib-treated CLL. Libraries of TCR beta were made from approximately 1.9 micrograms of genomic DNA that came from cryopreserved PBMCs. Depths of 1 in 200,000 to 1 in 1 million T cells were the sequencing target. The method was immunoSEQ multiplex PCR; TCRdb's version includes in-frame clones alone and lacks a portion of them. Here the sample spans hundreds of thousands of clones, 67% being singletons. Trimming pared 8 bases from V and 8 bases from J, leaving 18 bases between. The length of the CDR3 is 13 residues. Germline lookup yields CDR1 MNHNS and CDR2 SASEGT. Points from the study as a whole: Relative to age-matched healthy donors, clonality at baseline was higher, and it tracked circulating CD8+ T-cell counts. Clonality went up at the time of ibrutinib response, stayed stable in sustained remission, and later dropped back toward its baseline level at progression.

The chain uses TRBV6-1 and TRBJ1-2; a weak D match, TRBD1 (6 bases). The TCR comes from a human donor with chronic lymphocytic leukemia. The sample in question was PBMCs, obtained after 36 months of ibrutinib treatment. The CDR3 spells CASGRVGGLGYTF. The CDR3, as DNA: TGTGCCAGCGGAAGGGTAGGGGGGTTAGGCTACACCTTC.